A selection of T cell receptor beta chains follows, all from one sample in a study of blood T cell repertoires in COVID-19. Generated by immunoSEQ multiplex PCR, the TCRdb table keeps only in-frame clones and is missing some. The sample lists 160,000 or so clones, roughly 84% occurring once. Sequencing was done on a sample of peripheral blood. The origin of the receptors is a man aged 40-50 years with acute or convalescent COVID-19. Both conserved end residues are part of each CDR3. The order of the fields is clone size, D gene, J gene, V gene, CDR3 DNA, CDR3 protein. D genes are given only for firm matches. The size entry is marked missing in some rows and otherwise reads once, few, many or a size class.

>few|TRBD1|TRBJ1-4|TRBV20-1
TGCAGTGCTATACAGGGGGAAAAACTGTTTTTT
CSAIQGEKLFF
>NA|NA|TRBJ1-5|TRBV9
TGTGCCAGCAGCGTAATCGAACAGTTCAATCAGCCCCAGCATTTT
CASSVIEQFNQPQHF
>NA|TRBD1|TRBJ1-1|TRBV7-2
TGTGCCAGCAGCCCCGGACAGGGAGGCACTGAAGCTTTCTTT
CASSPGQGGTEAFF
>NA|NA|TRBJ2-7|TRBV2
TGTGCCAGCAGGGCCGACAGCTACGAGCAGTACTTC
CASRADSYEQYF
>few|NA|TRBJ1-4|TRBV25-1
TGTGCCAGCAGTGACTTAGACAGGTCTAATGAAAAACTGTTTTTT
CASSDLDRSNEKLFF
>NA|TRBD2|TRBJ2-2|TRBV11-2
TGTGCCAGCAGGCGGGGACTAGCGGACACCGGGGAGCTGTTTTTT
CASRRGLADTGELFF
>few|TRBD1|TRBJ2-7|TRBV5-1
TGCGCCAGCAGTGGAGAGGGGGCGTACGAGCAGTACTTC
CASSGEGAYEQYF
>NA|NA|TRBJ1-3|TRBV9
TGTGCCAGCATGCGGACAAGCTCTGGAAACACCATATATTTT
CASMRTSSGNTIYF
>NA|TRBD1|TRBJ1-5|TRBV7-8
TGTGCCAGCAGCTTATTACCCCCTTGGGGACAGGGCTCCTCCAATCAGCCCCAGCATTTT
CASSLLPPWGQGSSNQPQHF
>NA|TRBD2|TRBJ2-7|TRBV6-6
TGTGCCAGCACCAAGGGACTAGCGGCCTCCTACGAGCAGTACTTC
CASTKGLAASYEQYF
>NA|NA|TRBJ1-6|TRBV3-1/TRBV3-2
TGTGCCAGCAGCCAAGATTCCTGGACAGCTTCACCCCTCCACTTT
CASSQDSWTASPLHF
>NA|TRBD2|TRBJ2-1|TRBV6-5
TGTGCCAGCATATTGGCTAGCGGGGGGTCTGAGCAGTTCTTC
CASILASGGSEQFF
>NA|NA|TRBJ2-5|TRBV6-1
TGTGCCAGCAATCCAGGGATCCAAGAGACCCAGTACTTC
CASNPGIQETQYF
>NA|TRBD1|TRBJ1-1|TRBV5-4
TGTGCCAGCAGCCCCATTGACAGGGGCATGAACACTGAAGCTTTCTTT
CASSPIDRGMNTEAFF
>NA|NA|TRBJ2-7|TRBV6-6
TGTGCCAGCAGTTACTCCTCCGGTCCGGGCTACGAGCAGTACTTC
CASSYSSGPGYEQYF
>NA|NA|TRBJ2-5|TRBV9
TGTGCCAGCAGCGTAATCGGACTCCCTCAAGAGACCCAGTACTTC
CASSVIGLPQETQYF
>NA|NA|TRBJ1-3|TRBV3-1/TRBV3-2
TGTGCCAGTCAGCAGCCCGGGGTTACTGGAAACACCATATATTTT
CASQQPGVTGNTIYF
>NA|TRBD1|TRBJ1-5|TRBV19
TGTGCCAGTAGCCCCGACAGGGTACGGAATCAGCCCCAGCATTTT
CASSPDRVRNQPQHF
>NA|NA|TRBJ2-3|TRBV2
TGTGCCAGCGATTATCAGGGTACTGACACAGATACGCAGTATTTT
CASDYQGTDTDTQYF
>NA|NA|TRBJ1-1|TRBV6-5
TGTGCCAGCAGTACTACACCTGGCGGCCTTGAAGCTTTCTTT
CASSTTPGGLEAFF
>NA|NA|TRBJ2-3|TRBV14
TGTGCCAGCAGCCTGACAGCGGGCCTTAGCACAGATACGCAGTATTTT
CASSLTAGLSTDTQYF
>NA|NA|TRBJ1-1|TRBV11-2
TGTGCCAGCAGCTTACGAGACAGGCTGAACACTGAAGCTTTCTTT
CASSLRDRLNTEAFF
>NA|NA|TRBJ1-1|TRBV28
TGTGCCAGCAGTTTAGGCGGGAACACTAAAGCTTTCTTT
CASSLGGNTKAFF
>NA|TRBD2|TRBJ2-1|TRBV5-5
TGTGCCAGCAGCCCCTTAGCGGGGGGGCCCAATGAGCAGTTCTTC
CASSPLAGGPNEQFF
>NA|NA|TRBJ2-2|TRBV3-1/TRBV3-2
TGTGCCAGCAGCCAAGATTCCTCCTCGGGGGAGCTGTTTTTT
CASSQDSSSGELFF
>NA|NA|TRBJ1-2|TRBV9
TGTGCCAGCAGCGTAGAGTCCGCGACTTCGTGGGGCTACACCTTC
CASSVESATSWGYTF
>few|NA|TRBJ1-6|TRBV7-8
TGTGCCAGCAGCTTAGGGAGGGATAGTTCACCCCTCCACTTT
CASSLGRDSSPLHF
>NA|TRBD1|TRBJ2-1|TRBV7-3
TGTGCCAGCAGCACGGACAGGGGCCCCTACAATGAGCAGTTCTTC
CASSTDRGPYNEQFF
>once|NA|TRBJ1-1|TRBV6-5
TGTGCCAGCAGTTACTCGATGGGGAGCACTGAAGCTTTCTTT
CASSYSMGSTEAFF
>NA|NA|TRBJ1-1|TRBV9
TGTGCCAGCAGCGTAGCCGAAGGGGCGCGGACTGAAGCTTTCTTT
CASSVAEGARTEAFF
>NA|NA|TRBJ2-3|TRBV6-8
TGTGCCAGCAGTTACCCGGGGGTAGGGGAGGCGGATACGCAGTATTTT
CASSYPGVGEADTQYF
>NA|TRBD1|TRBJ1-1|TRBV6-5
TGTGCCAGCAGTTACGGCGGACAGGGTAAAAGTGAAGCTTTCTTT
CASSYGGQGKSEAFF
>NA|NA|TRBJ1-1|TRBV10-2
TGCGCCAGCAGGGCGGTGAACACTGAAGCTTTCTTT
CASRAVNTEAFF
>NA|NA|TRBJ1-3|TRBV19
TGTGCCAGTAGTAATATGGTCTCAGCGGGCGGAAACACCATATATTTT
CASSNMVSAGGNTIYF
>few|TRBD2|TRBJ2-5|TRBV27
TGTGCCAGCAGTTTAACTAGCGGGGGGGCCCGTGAGACCCAGTACTTC
CASSLTSGGARETQYF
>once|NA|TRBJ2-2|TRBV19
TGTGCCAGTAGTATAAACGGCGGGGAGCTGTTTTTT
CASSINGGELFF
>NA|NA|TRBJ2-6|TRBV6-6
TGTGCCAGCAGTCGAATCCCCCCCGGAGAGGCTGGGGCCAACGTCCTGACTTTC
CASSRIPPGEAGANVLTF
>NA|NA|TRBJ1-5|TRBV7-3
TGTGCCAGCAGCTTAAACAGGGATCAGCCCCAGCATTTT
CASSLNRDQPQHF
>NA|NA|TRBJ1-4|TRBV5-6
TGTGCCAGCAGTACCCAGGGACTTGCTGAAAAACTGTTTTTT
CASSTQGLAEKLFF
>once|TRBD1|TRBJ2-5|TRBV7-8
TGTGCCAGCAGCTTAGGACAGGGAGAGACCCAGTACTTC
CASSLGQGETQYF
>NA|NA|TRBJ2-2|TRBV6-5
TGTGCCAGCAGATTACGACTAGCGAACACCGGGGAGCTGTTTTTT
CASRLRLANTGELFF
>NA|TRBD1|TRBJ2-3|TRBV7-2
TGTGCCAGCACCCTGACAGGGGGCGAAACAGATACGCAGTATTTT
CASTLTGGETDTQYF
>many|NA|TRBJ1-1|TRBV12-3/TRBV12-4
TGTGCCAGCAGGGACAGTAACACTGAAGCTTTCTTT
CASRDSNTEAFF
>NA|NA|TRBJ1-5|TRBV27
TGTGCCAGCAGTTCAGGGATAGGTCAGCCCCAGCATTTT
CASSSGIGQPQHF
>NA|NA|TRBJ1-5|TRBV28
TGTGCCAGCAGTCAAGGGGGGGCCCAGCATTTT
CASSQGGAQHF
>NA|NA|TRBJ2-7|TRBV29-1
TGCAGCGTTGAGATCCGGCAGGGGTACGAGCAGTACTTC
CSVEIRQGYEQYF
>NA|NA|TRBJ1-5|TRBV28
TGTGCCAGCAGTGTTTGGAGCCAGCCCCAGCATTTT
CASSVWSQPQHF
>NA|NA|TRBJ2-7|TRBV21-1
TGTGCCAGCAGCGAGATTAGACAGGAATCTTACGAGCAGTACTTC
CASSEIRQESYEQYF
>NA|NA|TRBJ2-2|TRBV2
TGTGCCAGCAGGCAGACCCGGGAGAAGACCGGGGAGCTGTTTTTT
CASRQTREKTGELFF
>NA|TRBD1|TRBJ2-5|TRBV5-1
TGCGCCAGCAGCTTGGAGGGGACAGGGGGCGCGGGGCAAGAGACCCAGTACTTC
CASSLEGTGGAGQETQYF
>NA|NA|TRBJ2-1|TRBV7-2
TGTGCCAGCAGCTTTTCGGCGAGCGGCTACAATGAGCAGTTCTTC
CASSFSASGYNEQFF